These 25 T cell receptor beta chains originate from one sample sequenced in a study of spatial heterogeneity in lung cancer. General study points: Expanded alpha and beta TCR counts within tumors tracked tumor mutation counts.

These receptors have no identified antigens. TCRdb passed the 5' RACE reads through MiXCR, listing each CDR3 protein once. Here the sample spans about 6,000 distinct CDR3 sequences, 13% to 15% being singletons. Time point reported: sample taken at primary tumor resection. Here the sequenced sample was lung tumor tissue, taken at surgery. Receptors originate from a male donor with early-stage non-small cell lung cancer.

This clonotype showed up many times. This sequence joins TRBV5-4 and TRBJ2-7, with D perhaps TRBD1 (5 bases). V lost 3 bases to trimming and J lost 3 bases, with 10 bases between them. Germline V gene lookup returns CDR1 SGHNT and CDR2 YYREEE (reference sequence). This CDR3 has 13 amino acids. The CDR3 protein is CASSWQGIYEQYF. In DNA, the CDR3 is TGTGCCAGCAGCTGGCAGGGTATCTACGAGCAGTACTTC. The complete variable domain, with remaining parts taken from reference TRBV5-4 and TRBJ2-7, reads ETGVTQSPTHLIKTRGQQVTLRCSSQSGHNTVSWYQQALGQGPQFIFQYYREEENGRGNFPPRFSGLQFPNYSSELNVNALELDDSALYLCASSWQGIYEQYFGPGTRLTVT.

By share, this clonotype ranks as medium-sized. This sequence joins TRBV27 and TRBJ1-2; D is unclear. Germline CDR1 reads MNHEY; CDR2 reads SMNVEV (reference sequence). V was shortened by 4 bases and J by 0 bases, with 9 bases between the two germline ends. The CDR3 loop spans 14 amino acids. Here the CDR3 reads CASSSPATNYGYTF. DNA of the CDR3: TGTGCCAGCAGTTCCCCAGCCACTAACTATGGCTACACCTTC.

Relative to its sample, this clonotype is medium-sized (0.01 to 0.1%). This chain joins TRBV28 and TRBJ1-2, with D maybe TRBD1 (5 bases). This CDR3 has 16 residues. V lost 8 bases and J 4 bases, leaving 23 bases between the germline ends. Germline V lookup: CDR1 MDHEN, CDR2 SYDVKM. CDR3: CASRGRRVWGGYGYTF. In nucleotides, the CDR3 is TGTGCCAGCCGAGGACGTAGGGTGTGGGGCGGCTATGGCTACACCTTC.

By its share, this clonotype is medium-sized. The J gene is TRBJ2-1, the V gene TRBV29-1; 14 nucleotides match TRBD2. Germline V gives CDR1 SQVTM, CDR2 ANQGSEA. The CDR3 runs to 18 residues. V lost 2 bases, J lost 1 base, and 7 bases stayed unmatched. The CDR3 nucleotides read TGCAGCGTTGAACTCACGGGGACTAGCGGGAGATCCTACAATGAGCAGTTCTTC. Its translation: CSVELTGTSGRSYNEQFF.

This clonotype ranks as large. This sequence joins TRBV6-6 and TRBJ1-2; D possibly corresponds to TRBD1 (5 bases). CDR1 and CDR2 from the germline V gene are MNHNY and SVGAGI (reference sequence). V lost 6 bases and J lost 4, with 15 bases in between. There are 14 residues in the CDR3. Here the CDR3 reads CASSPRKGAYGYTF. DNA for the CDR3: TGTGCCAGCAGCCCCCGGAAAGGGGCCTATGGCTACACCTTC.

Sample share makes this clonotype medium-sized. V gene TRBV11-3 combines with J gene TRBJ2-7; 9 nucleotides align to TRBD1. V shed 6 bases and J 2 bases; nucleotides not matched to a gene: 23. The CDR3 has 20 amino acids. The V gene's germline CDR1 is SGHNT and CDR2 YENEEA. In nucleotides, the CDR3 is TGTGCCAGCAGATCCGCGGAAAATCAGAAAGTTACAGGGGGCACCTACGAGCAGTACTTC. Translating it yields CASRSAENQKVTGGTYEQYF. Drawing the rest from reference TRBV11-3 and TRBJ2-7, the complete variable domain is EAGVVQSPRYKIIEKKQPVAFWCNPISGHNTLYWYLQNLGQGPELLIRYENEEAVDDSQLPKDRFSAERLKGVDSTLKIQPAELGDSAVYLCASRSAENQKVTGGTYEQYFGPGTRLTVT.

By sample share, this clonotype is medium-sized (0.01 to 0.1%). The chain uses TRBV7-2 and TRBJ2-7; D may be TRBD1 or TRBD2 (6 bases each). The length of the CDR3 is 14 residues. In germline, CDR1 is SGHTA, CDR2 FQGNSA. V lost 3 bases to trimming and J lost 2 bases, with 11 bases between them. The CDR3 nucleotides read TGTGCCAGCAGCTTCGAAGGGGGGCCCTACGAGCAGTACTTC. Translating gives CASSFEGGPYEQYF.

This clonotype was seen many times. V and J are TRBV27 and TRBJ1-5; no reliable D call. Germline assignment: CDR1 MNHEY and CDR2 SMNVEV (reference sequence). The CDR3 is 13 amino acids. Trimming took off 3 bases at V and 9 bases at J, with 12 bases between the two ends. Here the CDR3 DNA reads TGTGCCAGCAGTTTTTCGGTCGGACGGCCCCAGCATTTT. As protein: CASSFSVGRPQHF.

By sample fraction, this clonotype is medium-sized. The rearrangement joins TRBV10-3 to TRBJ2-7; 10 nucleotides align to TRBD1. The CDR3 length is 12 residues. Germline CDR1 and CDR2: ENHRY and SYGVKD. The V gene end was trimmed by 6 bases and the J gene end by 4 bases; junction bases not matched to a gene: 0. The CDR3 DNA is TGTGCCATCAGGGACAGGGGGTACGAGCAGTACTTC. It translates to CAIRDRGYEQYF.

This clonotype is termed medium-sized. V usage is TRBV5-1 and J usage is TRBJ2-1; D is ambiguous. The germline V gene encodes CDR1 SGHRS and CDR2 YFSETQ. The V end was cut by 1 base, the J end by 5 bases, with 7 bases between. The CDR3 sequence is 13 residues long. CDR3 sequence reads: CASSLTRDNEQFF. DNA of the CDR3: TGCGCCAGCAGCTTGACCAGAGACAATGAGCAGTTCTTC.

The chain recombines TRBV4-3 with TRBJ1-2; 9 bases agree with TRBD1. Trimming removed 4 bases from V and 6 bases from J; junction bases left unmatched: 3. There are 13 residues in the CDR3. Germline V gene lookup returns CDR1 LGHNA and CDR2 YSLEER. The CDR3 DNA reads TGCGCCAGCAGCCCGGGACAGGGCGATGGCTACACCTTC. Amino acids: CASSPGQGDGYTF.

This clonotype is termed medium-sized. V gene TRBV18 combines with J gene TRBJ2-7; 7 positions match TRBD1. The ends lost 8 bases at V and 1 base at J; junction bases unmatched: 8. Germline V gene data show CDR1 as KGHSH and CDR2 as LQKENI. The CDR3 totals 14 residues. CDR3 sequence reads: CASKDRPLSYEQYF. CDR3 nucleotide sequence: TGTGCCAGCAAGGACAGGCCCCTTTCCTACGAGCAGTACTTC.

This clonotype is termed medium-sized. This rearrangement joins TRBV24-1 to TRBJ2-1; D is ambiguous. The CDR3 spans 12 residues. Germline V gene data show CDR1 as KGHDR and CDR2 as SFDVKD. V was clipped by 5 bases and J by 7 bases, with 8 bases between them. The CDR3 region has the DNA TGTGCCACCAGTGGCCAGACTAATGAGCAGTTCTTC. Protein: CATSGQTNEQFF.

By share, this clonotype ranks as medium-sized (0.01 to 0.1%). The rearrangement links TRBV19 to TRBJ2-1; 10 nucleotides agree with TRBD2. The V and J ends lost 7 bases and 7 bases, in that order; junction bases with no gene match: 10. CDR1 is LNHDA and CDR2 is SQIVND in the germline V gene (reference sequence). The length of the CDR3 is 15 residues. CDR3 DNA sequence: TGTGCCAGTATGACGCAGCGGGAGGGCCTGAATGAGCAGTTCTTC. Translation gives CASMTQREGLNEQFF.

For the CDR3, the DNA is TGTGCCAGCAGTGTCCAGGGGGCAGGCAACTATGGCTACACCTTC. It translates to CASSVQGAGNYGYTF. This chain connects TRBV2 to TRBJ1-2, with 8 positions matching TRBD1. The CDR3 runs 15 residues. V dropped 4 bases and J dropped 2; count of bases not matched to a gene: 6. Looked up from germline, CDR1 is SNHLY and CDR2 is FYNNEI. The entire variable domain, with the rest obtained from reference TRBV2 and TRBJ1-2, is as follows: EPEVTQTPSHQVTQMGQEVILRCVPISNHLYFYWYRQILGQKVEFLVSFYNNEISEKSEIFDDQFSVERPDGSNFTLKIRSTKLEDSAMYFCASSVQGAGNYGYTFGSGTRLTVV.

This clonotype rates as medium-sized (0.01 to 0.1%). The genes are TRBV6-6 and TRBJ1-5; D not resolved. This CDR3 region has 13 residues. The V end lost 5 bases, the J end lost 4 bases, and 9 bases lay between the germline ends. Germline loops: CDR1 MNHNY, CDR2 SVGAGI (reference sequence). The CDR3: CASSVGRNQPQHF. In DNA, the CDR3 is TGTGCCAGCAGTGTCGGTCGAAATCAGCCCCAGCATTTT.

By share, this clonotype ranks as large (0.1 to 1%). The chain employs TRBV7-3 and TRBJ2-6; 11 nucleotides align to TRBD2. Germline CDR1 and CDR2: SGHTA and FQGTGA. Germline trimming cut 5 bases from V and 1 base from J; bases unmatched to any gene: 10. The CDR3 loop spans 19 amino acids. CDR3: CASSHMGLAAGSGANVLTF. Written as DNA, the CDR3 is TGTGCCAGCAGCCACATGGGACTAGCGGCGGGGTCTGGGGCCAACGTCCTGACTTTC.

In its sample, this clonotype ranks as medium-sized. V is TRBV29-1 and J is TRBJ2-1; TRBD1 might be the D (5 bases). The germline V gene has CDR1 SQVTM and CDR2 ANQGSEA. Trimming took 6 bases from V and 4 from J, leaving 10 bases between them. This CDR3 has 12 residues. CDR3: CSVGDRYNEQFF. The DNA for the CDR3 is TGCAGCGTAGGTGACAGATACAATGAGCAGTTCTTC.

In its sample, this clonotype is medium-sized. CDR3 region: CASSLAVLKQETQYF. The CDR3 region has the DNA TGCGCCAGCAGCTTGGCCGTCTTAAAACAAGAGACCCAGTACTTC. This rearrangement joins TRBV5-1 to TRBJ2-5, with no clear D. The CDR3 sequence is 15 residues long. V was cut by 0 bases and J by 2 bases, with 11 bases left in between. CDR1 is SGHRS, CDR2 YFSETQ, per germline.

This clonotype was counted ten times or more. CDR3: CASTRGAQGREKLFF. The CDR3 DNA is TGTGCCAGTACCAGAGGGGCACAGGGGAGGGAAAAACTGTTTTTT. This chain joins TRBV19 and TRBJ1-4, with 7 bases identical to TRBD1. The CDR3 covers 15 residues. Germline lookup yields CDR1 LNHDA and CDR2 SQIVND (reference sequence). V lost 7 bases to trimming and J lost 8 bases; unmatched junction nucleotides: 13.

By its share, this clonotype is medium-sized. The rearrangement uses TRBV20-1 and TRBJ1-2, with TRBD1 as a possible D gene (5 bases). V was clipped by 0 bases and J by 4 bases, with 12 bases between them. CDR3 length: 14 amino acids. Germline CDR1 reads DFQATT; CDR2 reads SNEGSKA (reference sequence). CDR3 bases: TGCAGTGCTAGAGATTTAGGGACCCCCTATGGCTACACCTTC. It translates to CSARDLGTPYGYTF.

By share of the sample, this clonotype is medium-sized. The V gene is TRBV7-8, the J gene TRBJ2-7; maybe TRBD1 (5 bases). Trimming cost V 1 base and J 4 bases, with 8 bases left between them. The germline gives CDR1 SGHVS, CDR2 FQNEAQ. The CDR3 has 13 amino acids. The CDR3 spells CASSLGRGYEQYF. As DNA, the CDR3 is TGTGCCAGCAGCTTAGGAAGGGGTTACGAGCAGTACTTC.

This clonotype has at least ten counts. The chain recombines TRBV6-1 with TRBJ1-4; 7 bases match TRBD1. Looked up from germline, CDR1 is MNHNS and CDR2 is SASEGT. V shed 2 bases and J 5 bases; nucleotides not matched to a gene: 8. The CDR3 is 16 amino acids. The CDR3 DNA reads as TGTGCCAGCAGTGAACCCCGGGGCAGGGGGAATGAAAAACTGTTTTTT. It is translated as CASSEPRGRGNEKLFF.

This clonotype ranks as medium-sized. This chain joins TRBV28 and TRBJ1-6; D is possibly TRBD1 (6 bases). CDR3 length equals 16 residues. Trimming left V 7 bases short and J 7 bases short, with 20 bases between. Germline CDR1 MDHEN, CDR2 SYDVKM. The CDR3 protein is CASKPHGGTLNSPLHF. Written as DNA, the CDR3 is TGTGCCAGCAAACCGCATGGAGGGACATTAAATTCACCCCTCCACTTT. Filled out from reference TRBV28 and TRBJ1-6, the complete variable domain reads DVKVTQSSRYLVKRTGEKVFLECVQDMDHENMFWYRQDPGLGLRLIYFSYDVKMKEKGDIPEGYSVSREKKERFSLILESASTNQTSMYLCASKPHGGTLNSPLHFGNGTRLTVT.

This clonotype was counted ten times or more. The CDR3 loop is CASSYLPSGGLNYGYTF. The CDR3 coding sequence is TGTGCCAGCAGTTACTTACCTTCTGGGGGGTTAAACTATGGCTACACCTTC. The V call is TRBV6-5, the J call TRBJ1-2, with a tentative D call TRBD1 (5 bases). With 1 base removed from V and 2 bases from J, the gap between germline ends came to 17 bases. This CDR3 spans 17 amino acids. From germline, CDR1 is MNHEY and CDR2 SVGAGI.